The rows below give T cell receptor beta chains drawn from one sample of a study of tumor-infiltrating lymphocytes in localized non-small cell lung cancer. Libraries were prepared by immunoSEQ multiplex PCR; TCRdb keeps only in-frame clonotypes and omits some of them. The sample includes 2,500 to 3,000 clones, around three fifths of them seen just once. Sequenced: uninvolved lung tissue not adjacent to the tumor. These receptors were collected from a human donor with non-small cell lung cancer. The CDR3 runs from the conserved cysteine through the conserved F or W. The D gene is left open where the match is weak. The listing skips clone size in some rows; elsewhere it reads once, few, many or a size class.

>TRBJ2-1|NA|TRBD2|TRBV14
CASSLRGTRPYNEQFF
TGTGCCAGCAGCCTCCGTGGGACTAGGCCCTACAATGAGCAGTTCTTC
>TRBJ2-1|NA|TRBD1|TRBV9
CASSAWTGGYNEQFF
TGTGCCAGCAGCGCATGGACAGGGGGCTACAATGAGCAGTTCTTC
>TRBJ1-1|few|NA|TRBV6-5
CASTPNAGATEAFF
TGTGCCAGTACACCCAATGCAGGGGCGACTGAAGCTTTCTTT
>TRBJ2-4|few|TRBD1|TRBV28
CASRTGSDKNIQYF
TGTGCCAGCCGGACAGGGTCCGACAAAAACATTCAGTACTTC
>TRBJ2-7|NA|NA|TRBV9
CASSVGATESYEQYF
TGTGCCAGCAGCGTAGGAGCTACCGAATCCTACGAGCAGTACTTC
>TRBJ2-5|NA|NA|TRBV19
CASSIGPGETQYF
TGTGCCAGTAGTATAGGCCCGGGAGAGACCCAGTACTTC
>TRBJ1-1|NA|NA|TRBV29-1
CSVEVRRTEAFF
TGCAGCGTTGAAGTGAGGAGGACTGAAGCTTTCTTT
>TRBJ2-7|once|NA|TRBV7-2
CASSLERADEQYF
TGTGCCAGCAGCTTAGAGCGCGCGGATGAGCAGTACTTC
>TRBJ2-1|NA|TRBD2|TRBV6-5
CASSPGTSLEQFF
TGTGCCAGCAGTCCCGGGACTAGCTTGGAGCAGTTCTTC
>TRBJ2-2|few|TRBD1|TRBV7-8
CASSTRTGRNGELFF
TGTGCCAGCAGCACGAGGACAGGGAGAAACGGGGAGCTGTTTTTT
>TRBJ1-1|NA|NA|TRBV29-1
CSVEDGVDTEAFF
TGCAGCGTTGAGGATGGGGTAGACACTGAAGCTTTCTTT
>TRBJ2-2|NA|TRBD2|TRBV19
CASSTLAYSTGELFF
TGTGCCAGTAGTACACTAGCGTACTCCACCGGGGAGCTGTTTTTT
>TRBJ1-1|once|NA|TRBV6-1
CASKTGTKNTEAFF
TGTGCCAGCAAGACCGGGACAAAGAACACTGAAGCTTTCTTT
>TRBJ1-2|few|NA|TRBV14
CASSESNVFYGYTF
TGTGCCAGCAGCGAGTCCAATGTGTTCTATGGCTACACCTTC
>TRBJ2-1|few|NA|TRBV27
CASTLDYPYNEQFF
TGTGCCAGCACTTTGGACTATCCTTACAATGAGCAGTTCTTC
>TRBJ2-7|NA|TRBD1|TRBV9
CASSEGTVGEQYF
TGTGCCAGCAGCGAGGGGACAGTCGGTGAGCAGTACTTC
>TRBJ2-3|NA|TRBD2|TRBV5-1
CASSGGTSGDFTDTQYF
TGCGCCAGCAGCGGGGGGACTAGCGGGGATTTCACAGATACGCAGTATTTT
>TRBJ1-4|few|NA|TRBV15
CATWETTNEKLFF
TGTGCCACCTGGGAGACAACTAATGAAAAACTGTTTTTT